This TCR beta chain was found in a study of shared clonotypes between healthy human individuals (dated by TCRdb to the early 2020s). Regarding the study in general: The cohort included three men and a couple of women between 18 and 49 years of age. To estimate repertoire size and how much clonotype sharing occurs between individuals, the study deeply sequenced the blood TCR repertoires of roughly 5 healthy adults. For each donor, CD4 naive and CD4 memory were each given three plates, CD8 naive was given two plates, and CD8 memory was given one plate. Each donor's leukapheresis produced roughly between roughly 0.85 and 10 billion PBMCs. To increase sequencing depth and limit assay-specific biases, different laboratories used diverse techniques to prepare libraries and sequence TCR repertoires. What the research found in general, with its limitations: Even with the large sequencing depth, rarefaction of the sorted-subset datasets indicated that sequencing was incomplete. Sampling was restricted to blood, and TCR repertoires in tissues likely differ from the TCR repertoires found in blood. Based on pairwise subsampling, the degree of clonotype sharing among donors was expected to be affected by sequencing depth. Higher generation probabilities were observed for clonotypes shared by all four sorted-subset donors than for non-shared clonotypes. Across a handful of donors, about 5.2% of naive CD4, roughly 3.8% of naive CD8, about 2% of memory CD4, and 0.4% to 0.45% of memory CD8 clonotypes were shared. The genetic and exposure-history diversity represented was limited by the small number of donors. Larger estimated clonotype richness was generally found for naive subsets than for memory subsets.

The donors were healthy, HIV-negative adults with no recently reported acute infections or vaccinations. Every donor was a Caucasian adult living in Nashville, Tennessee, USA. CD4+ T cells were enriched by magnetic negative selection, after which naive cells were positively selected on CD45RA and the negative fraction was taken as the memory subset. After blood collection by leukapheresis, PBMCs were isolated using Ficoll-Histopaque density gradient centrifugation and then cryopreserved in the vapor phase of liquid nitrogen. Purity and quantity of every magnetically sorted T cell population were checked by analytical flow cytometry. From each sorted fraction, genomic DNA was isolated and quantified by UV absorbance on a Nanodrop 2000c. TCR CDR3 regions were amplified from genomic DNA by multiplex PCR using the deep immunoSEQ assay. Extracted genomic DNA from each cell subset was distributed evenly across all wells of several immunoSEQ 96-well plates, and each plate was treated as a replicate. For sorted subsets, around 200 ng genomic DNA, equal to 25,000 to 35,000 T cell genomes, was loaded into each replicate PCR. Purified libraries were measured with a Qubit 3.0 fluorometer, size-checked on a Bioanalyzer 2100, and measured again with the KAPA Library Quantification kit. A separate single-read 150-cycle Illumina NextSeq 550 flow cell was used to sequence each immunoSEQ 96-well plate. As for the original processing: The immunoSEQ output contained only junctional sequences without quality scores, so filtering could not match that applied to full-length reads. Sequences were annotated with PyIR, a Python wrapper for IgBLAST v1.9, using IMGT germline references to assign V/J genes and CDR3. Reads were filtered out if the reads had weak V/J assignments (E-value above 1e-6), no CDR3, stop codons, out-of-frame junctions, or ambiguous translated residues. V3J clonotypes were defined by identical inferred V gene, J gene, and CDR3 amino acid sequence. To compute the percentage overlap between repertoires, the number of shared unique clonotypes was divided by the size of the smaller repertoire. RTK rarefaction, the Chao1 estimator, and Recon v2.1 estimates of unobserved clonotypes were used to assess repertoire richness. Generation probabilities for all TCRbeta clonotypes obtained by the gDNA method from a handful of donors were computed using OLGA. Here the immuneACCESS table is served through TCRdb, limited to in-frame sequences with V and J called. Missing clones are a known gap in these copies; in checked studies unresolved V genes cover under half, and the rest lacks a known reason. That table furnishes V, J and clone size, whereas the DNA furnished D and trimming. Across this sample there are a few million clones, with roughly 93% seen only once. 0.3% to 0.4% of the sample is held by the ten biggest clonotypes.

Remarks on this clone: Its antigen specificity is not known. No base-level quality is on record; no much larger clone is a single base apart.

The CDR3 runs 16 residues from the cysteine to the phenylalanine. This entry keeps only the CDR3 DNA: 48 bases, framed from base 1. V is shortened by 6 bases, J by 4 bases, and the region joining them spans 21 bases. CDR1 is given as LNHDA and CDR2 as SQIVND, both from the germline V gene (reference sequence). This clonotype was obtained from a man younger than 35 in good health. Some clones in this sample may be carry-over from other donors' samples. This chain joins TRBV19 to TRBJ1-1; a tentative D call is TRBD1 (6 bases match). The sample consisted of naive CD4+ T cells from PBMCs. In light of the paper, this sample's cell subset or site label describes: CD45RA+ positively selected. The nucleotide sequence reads TGTGCCAGTAGAGTACGGCAGGGGATAATCGGCACTGAAGCTTTCTTT. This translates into CASRVRQGIIGTEAFF.